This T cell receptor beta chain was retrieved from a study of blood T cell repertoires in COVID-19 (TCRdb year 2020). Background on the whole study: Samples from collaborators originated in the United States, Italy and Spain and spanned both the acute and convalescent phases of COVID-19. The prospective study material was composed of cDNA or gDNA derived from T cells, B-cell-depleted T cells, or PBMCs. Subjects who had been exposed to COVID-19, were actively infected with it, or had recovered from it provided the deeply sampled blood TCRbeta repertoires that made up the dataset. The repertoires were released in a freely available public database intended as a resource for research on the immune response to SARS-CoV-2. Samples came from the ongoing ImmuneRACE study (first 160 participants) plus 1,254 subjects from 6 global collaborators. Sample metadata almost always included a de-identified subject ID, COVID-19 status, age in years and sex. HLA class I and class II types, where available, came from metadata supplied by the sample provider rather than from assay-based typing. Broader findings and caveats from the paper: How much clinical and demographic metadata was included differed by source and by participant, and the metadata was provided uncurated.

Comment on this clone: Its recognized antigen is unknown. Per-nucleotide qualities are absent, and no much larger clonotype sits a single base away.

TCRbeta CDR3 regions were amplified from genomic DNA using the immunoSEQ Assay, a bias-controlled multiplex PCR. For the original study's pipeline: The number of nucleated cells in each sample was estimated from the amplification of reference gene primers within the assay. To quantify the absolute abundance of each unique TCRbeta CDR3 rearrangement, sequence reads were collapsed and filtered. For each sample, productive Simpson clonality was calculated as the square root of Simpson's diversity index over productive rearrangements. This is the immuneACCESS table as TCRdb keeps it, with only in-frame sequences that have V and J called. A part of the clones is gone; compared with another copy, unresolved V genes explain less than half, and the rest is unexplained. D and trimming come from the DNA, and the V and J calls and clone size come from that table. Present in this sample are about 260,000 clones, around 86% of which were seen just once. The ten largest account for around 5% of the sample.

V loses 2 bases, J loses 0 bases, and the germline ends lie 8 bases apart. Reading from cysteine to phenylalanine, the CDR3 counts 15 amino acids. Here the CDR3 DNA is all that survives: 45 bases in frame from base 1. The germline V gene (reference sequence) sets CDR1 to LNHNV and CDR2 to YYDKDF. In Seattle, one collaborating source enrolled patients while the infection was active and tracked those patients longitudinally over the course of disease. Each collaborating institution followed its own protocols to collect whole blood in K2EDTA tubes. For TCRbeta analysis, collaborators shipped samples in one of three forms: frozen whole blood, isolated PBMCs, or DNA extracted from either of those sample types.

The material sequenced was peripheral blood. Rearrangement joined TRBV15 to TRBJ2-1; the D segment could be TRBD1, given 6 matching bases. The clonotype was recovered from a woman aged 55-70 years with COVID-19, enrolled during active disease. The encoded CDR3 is CATSRQGLSYNEQFF. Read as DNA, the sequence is TGTGCCACCAGCAGACAGGGGCTCTCCTACAATGAGCAGTTCTTC.